Presented here are 13 T cell receptor beta chains from one specimen sequenced in a study of monozygotic twins with inflammatory bowel disease. TCRdb re-called the 5' RACE reads and catalogs CDR3 proteins one per entry, DNA excluded. Its listing shows 150,000 to 200,000 distinct CDR3 sequences. Material for sequencing was blood. The receptors derive from a human donor with ulcerative colitis or Crohn's disease, or a healthy co-twin of an affected twin (not recorded which).

The V gene is TRBV18, the J gene TRBJ2-3. CDR1 is KGHSH, CDR2 LQKENI, per germline. CDR3 length: 16 amino acids. The chain's CDR3 is CASSRQVARGTDTQYF.

This chain joins TRBV20-1 and TRBJ2-7; lacking DNA, the TRBD2 call made by TCRdb goes unchecked. The CDR3 totals 14 residues. Germline assignment: CDR1 DFQATT and CDR2 SNEGSKA (reference sequence). CDR3 in amino acids: CSAPIAGGRYEQYF.

The chain is built from TRBV12-3 or TRBV12-4 and TRBJ2-5; TCRdb indicates TRBD1, and absent DNA this call remains unverified. The CDR3 loop spans 14 amino acids. The CDR3 is CASSLAAGAGTQYF.

This chain links TRBV18 with TRBJ2-1; without DNA, the TCRdb call of TRBD1 cannot be checked. Germline CDR1 KGHSH, CDR2 LQKENI. This CDR3 comprises 14 residues. Here the CDR3 reads CASSPDRRNNEQFF.

CDR3 region: CSARDRVDEQFF. V and J are TRBV29-1 and TRBJ2-1; the D call of TRBD1 rests on TCRdb alone, since no DNA is present to check it. CDR1 SQVTM and CDR2 ANQGSEA come from the germline V gene. The CDR3 has 12 residues.

This chain connects TRBV5-1 to TRBJ2-5. Germline CDR1 and CDR2: SGHRS and YFSETQ. The CDR3 consists of 15 residues. The CDR3 spells CASSLDGRAQETQYF.

The rearrangement links TRBV5-6 to TRBJ2-1; with no DNA, the TCRdb D assignment of TRBD2 cannot be verified. This CDR3 has 17 residues. Germline CDR1 and CDR2: SGHDT and YYEEEE. The CDR3 loop reads CASSLLAGSYWKDEQFF.

The chain carries TRBV7-8 and TRBJ2-3; TCRdb designates TRBD2, a call that cannot be tested without DNA. Germline V lookup: CDR1 SGHVS, CDR2 FQNEAQ. This CDR3 spans 16 amino acids. The CDR3 reads CASSLASGASTDTQYF.

The V gene is TRBV6-1, the J gene TRBJ2-1; TCRdb returns TRBD1, unconfirmable since there is no DNA. This CDR3 has 15 amino acids. From germline, CDR1 is MNHNS and CDR2 SASEGT. CDR3: CASSQQGKGINEQFF.

This sequence joins TRBV5-1 and TRBJ2-7; TCRdb's D gene call, TRBD1, goes unchecked for lack of DNA. CDR1 SGHRS and CDR2 YFSETQ come from the germline V gene. The length of the CDR3 is 16 residues. The CDR3: CASSLQGRIGSYEQYF.

The chain employs TRBV5-6 and TRBJ1-2. CDR1 is SGHDT and CDR2 is YYEEEE in the germline V gene. The CDR3 has 13 residues. CDR3 amino acids: CASRPHPSDGYTF.

This chain joins TRBV7-9 and TRBJ2-2; TCRdb's assignment of TRBD2 cannot be checked, as there is no DNA. Germline CDR1 and CDR2: SEHNR and FQNEAQ (reference sequence). The CDR3 extends over 15 amino acids. The CDR3 reads CASSLDGGSTGELFF.

The chain links TRBV25-1 to TRBJ1-2. This CDR3 spans 11 amino acids. Germline V gives CDR1 MGHDK, CDR2 SYGVNS. The CDR3 loop reads CASSETLFYTF.